This T cell receptor (beta chain) was sequenced during a study of blood T cell repertoires in COVID-19. Germline values: CDR1 SGHKS, CDR2 YYEKEE (reference sequence). The CDR3 totals 16 residues. V trimming: 6 bases; J trimming: 6 bases; junction bases outside the gene matches: 9. Clones were sequenced by immunoSEQ multiplex PCR, and TCRdb holds only the in-frame ones, with some missing. This sample has a few hundred thousand clones; 82% occur once, and the top ten carry approximately 5.2%. The chain is built from TRBV5-5 and TRBJ2-1; 13 bases fit TRBD2. The specimen sequenced was peripheral blood. The receptor was derived from a woman aged 70-85 years with COVID-19, enrolled during active disease. The CDR3 region is CASTRTSGSPGNEQFF. The CDR3 DNA follows: TGTGCCAGCACCCGGACTAGCGGGAGTCCGGGCAATGAGCAGTTCTTC.